The rows below give T cell receptor beta chains drawn from one sample of a study of blood T cells in healthy people across ages. TCRdb recomputed calls from the 5' RACE reads with MiXCR, one row per CDR3 protein. The table shows some 1.4 million distinct CDR3 sequences, with roughly 45% occurring only once. Material: blood. Receptors originate from a young woman in good health. The CDR3 runs from the conserved cysteine through the conserved F or W. Fields, in order: V gene, J gene, clone size, D gene, CDR3 DNA, CDR3 protein. A D gene is named only where the DNA matches it firmly. Size tells how often a clone was seen (once, few, many) or the class of an expanded clone, and some rows leave it out.

TRBV4-1	TRBJ2-1	few	.	TGCGCCAGCAGCCAAGATTCCGGGAAGCAGTTCTTC	CASSQDSGKQFF
TRBV4-1	TRBJ2-5	.	.	TGCGCCAGCAGCCAAGAGGGTGGTGGACTCCAGTCGACCCAGTACTTC	CASSQEGGGLQSTQYF
TRBV20-1	TRBJ2-1	few	.	TGCAGTGCCCCCGTCCCGGGGGTCAATGAGCAGTTCTTC	CSAPVPGVNEQFF
TRBV25-1	TRBJ2-5	few	.	TGTGCCAGCAGTGAATCGGGGACTTTCCAAGAGACCCAGTACTTC	CASSESGTFQETQYF
TRBV5-1	TRBJ2-3	few	TRBD2	TGCGCCAGCAGCCCGCTCTACCCTCTAGCGGGAGACGTGGATACGCAGTATTTT	CASSPLYPLAGDVDTQYF
TRBV5-1	TRBJ2-5	few	.	TGCGCCAGCAGCGAAGGCGGTGAAGAGACCCAGTACTTC	CASSEGGEETQYF
TRBV6-1	TRBJ2-3	.	TRBD2	TGTGCCAGCACTAAGGCCCTGACTAGCGGGGGGGTAAGCACAGATACGCAGTATTTT	CASTKALTSGGVSTDTQYF
TRBV10-3	TRBJ2-7	few	.	TGTGCCATCACTAAGGACCGGTACGAGCAGTACTTC	CAITKDRYEQYF
TRBV10-2	TRBJ2-2	.	TRBD2	TGCGCCAGCAGCCGCGGGGGGGCATTCGGGGAGCTGTTTTTT	CASSRGGAFGELFF
TRBV27	TRBJ2-5	.	.	TGTGCCAGCAGCCCGGGGACTGGAATCCAGTACTTC	CASSPGTGIQYF
TRBV19	TRBJ1-2	.	TRBD1	TGTGCCAGTTCGACAGGGAAGTATGGCTACACCTTC	CASSTGKYGYTF
TRBV12-3/TRBV12-4	TRBJ2-5	.	.	TGTGCCAGCAGTTTGCACAGCTTCCAAGAGACCCAGTACTTC	CASSLHSFQETQYF
TRBV20-1	TRBJ2-7	.	TRBD1	TGCAGTGCCATCCGCTCGGACAGGGTCTCCTACAATGAGCAGTACTTC	CSAIRSDRVSYNEQYF
TRBV5-1	TRBJ2-1	.	TRBD2	TGCGCCAGCGGCAAGGGCGGGGGGGATGAGCAGTTCTTC	CASGKGGGDEQFF
TRBV7-9	TRBJ1-1	.	TRBD1	TGTGCCAGCAGCCCCGGTACAGGGGGACTGGTGAACACTGAAGCTTTCTTT	CASSPGTGGLVNTEAFF
TRBV7-9	TRBJ2-1	.	.	TGTGCCAGCAGCTCTCAGGGGGGGTCAACCTGCAATGAGCAGTTCTTC	CASSSQGGSTCNEQFF
TRBV7-8	TRBJ2-5	many	.	TGTGCCAGCAGCTTATCCGGGACGGGACAAGAGACCCAGTACTTC	CASSLSGTGQETQYF
TRBV7-9	TRBJ2-1	.	.	TGTGCCAGCAGCGCCAGGGGTGACTACAATGAGCAGTTCTTC	CASSARGDYNEQFF
TRBV20-1	TRBJ2-1	few	TRBD2	TGCAGTGCCCGTACGCCCGGAACTAGCGGGGTGGATGAGCAGTTCTTC	CSARTPGTSGVDEQFF
TRBV7-8	TRBJ2-1	.	.	TGTGCCAGCAGCCAGAGCGGAGCCGCCTACAATGAGCAGTTCTTC	CASSQSGAAYNEQFF
TRBV7-2	TRBJ2-1	many	.	TGTGCCAGCAGCTTACAGTTCGGGGCCGCCTACAATGAGCAGTTCTTC	CASSLQFGAAYNEQFF
TRBV29-1	TRBJ1-2	few	TRBD1	TGCAGCGTTGCCCAGGGGGCCGAGGGCTACACCTTC	CSVAQGAEGYTF
TRBV20-1	TRBJ2-5	.	.	TGCGGTGCTAGAGATGCGACCACAGAGACCCAGTACTTC	CGARDATTETQYF
TRBV7-2	TRBJ2-5	.	.	TGTGCCAGCAGCTCCGATGGCCCACCCCCAGAGACCCAGTACTTC	CASSSDGPPPETQYF
TRBV9	TRBJ1-1	.	.	TGTGCCAGCAGCACAGGACAAGTAAACACTGAAGCTTTCTTT	CASSTGQVNTEAFF
TRBV4-2	TRBJ2-1	once	TRBD2	TGTGCCAGCAGCCACGGAGGGGTTCTAGCGGGGTACAATGAGCAGTTCTTC	CASSHGGVLAGYNEQFF
TRBV10-3	TRBJ2-5	.	.	TGTGCCATCAGTGAGGTAGGACACCAAGAGACCCAGTACTTC	CAISEVGHQETQYF
TRBV4-1	TRBJ1-4	.	.	TGCGCCAGCAGCCAGGACAGAACTAATGAAAAACTGTTTTTT	CASSQDRTNEKLFF
TRBV7-2	TRBJ2-5	.	.	TGTGCCAGCAGCCCGGCCCGAGGGGAGACCCAGTACTTC	CASSPARGETQYF
TRBV20-1	TRBJ2-5	.	.	TGCAGTGCTAGAGATCGGCCTTCTCCACAAGAGACCCAGTACTTC	CSARDRPSPQETQYF
TRBV7-9	TRBJ2-5	.	TRBD1	TGTGCCAGCAGCCCTGGACAGGGAACGGCACAGTACTTC	CASSPGQGTAQYF
TRBV7-2	TRBJ2-3	once	TRBD1	TGTGCCAGCAGCGAAGGGACAGGAGATACGCAGTATTTT	CASSEGTGDTQYF
TRBV24-1	TRBJ2-1	few	.	TGTGCCACCAGTGGGGTGACTCTTGAGCAGTTCTTC	CATSGVTLEQFF
TRBV6-6	TRBJ2-5	few	TRBD2	TGTGCCAGCAGTTACTCTTCTAGCGGGTTAGAGACCCAGTACTTC	CASSYSSSGLETQYF
TRBV6-5	TRBJ2-7	.	.	TGTGCCAGCACCCTGCGGGCGGAATCCTACGAGCAGTACTTC	CASTLRAESYEQYF
TRBV11-2	TRBJ1-4	few	.	TGTGCCAGCAGCTTAAACTGGGACCAAACAACTAATGAAAAACTGTTTTTT	CASSLNWDQTTNEKLFF
TRBV3-1	TRBJ2-1	.	.	TGTGCCAGCAGCCAAGAAGCATGGCAGTTCTTC	CASSQEAWQFF
TRBV6-1	TRBJ2-1	few	.	TGTGCCAGCAGTGAAGACGAAGGGGCAGTCTCCTACAATGAGCAGTTCTTC	CASSEDEGAVSYNEQFF
TRBV4-1	TRBJ2-3	.	.	TGCGCCAGCAGCCCCCAGCGGGCAAGCACAGATACGCAGTATTTT	CASSPQRASTDTQYF
TRBV9	TRBJ2-3	many	.	TGTGCCAGCAGCCCAGGAGGGGCCACAGATACGCAGTATTTT	CASSPGGATDTQYF
TRBV4-1	TRBJ2-7	.	.	TGCGCCAGCAGCCAACGCGGGATCAACAAAAACAGTCAGTACTTC	CASSQRGINKNSQYF
TRBV6-6	TRBJ2-3	few	TRBD2	TGTGCCAGCAATTCGGTAGCGGGGGCCCGCACAGATACGCAGTATTTT	CASNSVAGARTDTQYF
TRBV6-2/TRBV6-3	TRBJ2-7	few	.	TGTGCCAGCAGTTACGGCAGCTTCTACGAGCAGTACTTC	CASSYGSFYEQYF
TRBV20-1	TRBJ2-7	few	.	TGCAGTGCCTTAGCGGACTCCTACAATGAGCAGTACTTC	CSALADSYNEQYF
TRBV20-1	TRBJ2-1	once	.	TGCAGTGCTCTAGCGCACAATGAGCAGTTCTTC	CSALAHNEQFF
TRBV10-3	TRBJ2-5	.	.	TGTGCCACCACCCAAGGTCCTCTCGATGAGCAGTACTTC	CATTQGPLDEQYF
TRBV4-2	TRBJ1-4	few	TRBD1	TGTGCCAGCAGCCCGGCACAGGGGGCTCTAGAAAAACTGTTTTTT	CASSPAQGALEKLFF
TRBV3-1	TRBJ2-7	.	TRBD2	TGTGCCAGCAGCTCAGCGGGGGCTACCTACGAGCAGTACTTC	CASSSAGATYEQYF